This is a list of T cell receptor beta chains from one sample in a study of ipilimumab plus nivolumab after autologous stem cell transplantation. Profiling relied on immunoSEQ multiplex PCR, and the TCRdb table lists in-frame clones only, not all of them. Of fewer than 45,000 clones listed, around 92% are singletons. Sequenced here: PBMCs, sampled in a trial of ipilimumab plus nivolumab as post-transplant consolidation. These receptors came from a male donor with multiple myeloma. CDR3s include the opening cysteine and the closing phenylalanine or tryptophan. Fields, in order: J gene, clone size, D gene, V gene, CDR3 DNA, CDR3 protein. D genes are given only for firm matches. The listing skips clone size in some rows; elsewhere it reads once, few, many or a size class.

TRBJ2-3,-,TRBD2,TRBV7-9,TGTGCCAGCAGCCTGGGACTACCCAGCACAGATACGCAGTATTTT,CASSLGLPSTDTQYF
TRBJ1-2,-,-,TRBV9,TGTGCCAGCAGCCCCCGGACCGGCTATGGCTACACCTTC,CASSPRTGYGYTF
TRBJ1-2,-,-,TRBV5-4,TGTGCCAGCAGCTTGGTCCCAGAAAATGGCTACACCTTC,CASSLVPENGYTF
TRBJ2-7,-,TRBD2,TRBV18,TGTGCCAGCTCACCAGGCCTAGCGGAGTACGAGCAGTACTTC,CASSPGLAEYEQYF
TRBJ2-3,-,TRBD2,TRBV4-3,TGCGCCAGCAGCCGGAGCGGGGGGAGCACAGATACGCAGTATTTT,CASSRSGGSTDTQYF
TRBJ1-1,-,TRBD1,TRBV6-5,TGTGCCAGCAGTAGGACAGGGGGCATGAACACTGAAGCTTTCTTT,CASSRTGGMNTEAFF
TRBJ2-7,once,-,TRBV28,TGTGCCAGTGAGGGTGGGATACCCTACGAGCAGTACTTC,CASEGGIPYEQYF
TRBJ2-2,-,-,TRBV19,TGTGCCAGTAGTATTACGACAGGAACGAACACCGGGGAGCTGTTTTTT,CASSITTGTNTGELFF
TRBJ2-1,-,TRBD2,TRBV6-1,TGTGCCAGCAGCCTCTATAGCGGGGCCTACAATGAGCAGTTCTTC,CASSLYSGAYNEQFF
TRBJ1-1,-,-,TRBV6-1,TGTGCCAGCAGTGAAGCCAGAGACACTGAGGCTTTCTTT,CASSEARDTEAFF
TRBJ2-3,-,-,TRBV7-9,TGTGCCAGCAGCTTAGGGGGAGAAACTAGCACAGATACGCAGTATTTT,CASSLGGETSTDTQYF